The next 29 T cell receptor beta chains were all read from a single sample in a study of identical twins. A single record per CDR3 protein comes from TCRdb applying MiXCR to the 5' RACE reads. The repertoire holds 260,000 or so distinct CDR3 sequences, with approximately 7.9% as singletons. Another study also made use of these data, one on yellow fever vaccine responses in identical twins.

The sample consisted of CD8+ T cells sorted from blood. The receptor source for this set is a woman younger than 35 in good health.

The rearrangement joins TRBV6-2 or TRBV6-3 to TRBJ2-1; TRBD2 matches 8 bases. CDR1 and CDR2 (germline): MNHEY, SVGEGT. The CDR3 consists of 12 residues. V shed 6 bases and J 7 bases; nucleotides not matched to a gene: 2. The DNA of the CDR3 is TGTGCCAGCAGGATAGCGGGAAATGAGCAGTTCTTC. It codes for CASRIAGNEQFF.

This clonotype has more than one count but fewer than ten. The gene calls are TRBV13 and TRBJ1-1; maybe TRBD1 (6 bases). Looked up from germline, CDR1 is PRHDT and CDR2 is FYEKMQ (reference sequence). The V end was cut by 5 bases, the J end by 2 bases, with 12 bases between. The CDR3 has 14 amino acids. In DNA form, the CDR3 reads TGTGCCAGCAGCCGCACGGGACATAACACTGAAGCTTTCTTT. This encodes CASSRTGHNTEAFF. The whole variable domain, filled in from reference TRBV13 and TRBJ1-1, reads AAGVIQSPRHLIKEKRETATLKCYPIPRHDTVYWYQQGPGQDPQFLISFYEKMQSDKGSIPDRFSAQQFSDYHSELNMSSLELGDSALYFCASSRTGHNTEAFFGQGTRLTVV.

There are many counts of this clonotype. This rearrangement joins TRBV2 to TRBJ2-5; D is unclear. The CDR3 has 14 residues. The germline V and J ends were trimmed by 1 base and 4 bases, with 10 bases remaining between them. Germline V gene data show CDR1 as SNHLY and CDR2 as FYNNEI. CDR3 nucleotide sequence: TGTGCCAGCAGTGAAGAAGCCTGGCCAGAGACCCAGTACTTC. Translated, it gives CASSEEAWPETQYF.

This clonotype was detected many times. The chain employs TRBV4-1 and TRBJ1-6; no firm D call. Germline V gene sequence: CDR1 MGHRA, CDR2 YSYEKL. The ends were cut back, 0 bases at V and 14 bases at J, with 14 bases in the middle. The CDR3 length is 14 residues. CDR3 bases: TGCGCCAGCAGCCAAGACGACGTCGCTCCAGCCCTCCACTTT. Residues: CASSQDDVAPALHF.

This chain links TRBV6-1 with TRBJ2-1, with D unclear. The germline CDR1 and CDR2 sequences are MNHNS and SASEGT. V was pared by 8 bases and J by 3 bases, with 20 bases between. The CDR3 is 16 amino acids. The CDR3 region is CASQSAADEVYNEQFF. The CDR3 bases are TGTGCCAGCCAAAGCGCGGCAGACGAGGTCTACAATGAGCAGTTCTTC.

The chain carries TRBV7-9 and TRBJ1-1, with D possibly matching TRBD1 (5 bases). Trimming cost V 5 bases and J 1 base, with 17 bases left between them. The CDR3 sequence is 16 residues long. Germline CDR1 SEHNR, CDR2 FQNEAQ (reference sequence). The DNA of the CDR3 is TGTGCCAGCAGCCCAGGCTGGGGCAGGGAGAACACTGAAGCTTTCTTT. Amino acid sequence: CASSPGWGRENTEAFF.

At least ten counts were recorded for this clonotype. V and J are TRBV12-3 or TRBV12-4 and TRBJ1-2, with D hard to call. The CDR3 sequence is 15 residues long. V lost 5 bases to trimming and J lost 3 bases, with 16 bases between them. CDR3 nucleotide sequence: TGTGCCAGCAGTCCGAACGTAGAGGGATACTATGGCTACACCTTC. Amino acids: CASSPNVEGYYGYTF.

The V call is TRBV4-1, the J call TRBJ1-2; 7 positions match TRBD1. The junction had 5 bases not matched to a gene; V was cut back by 0 bases and J by 4 bases. CDR1 is MGHRA, CDR2 YSYEKL, per germline. The CDR3 has 15 residues. CDR3 loop: CASSQDTGVGYGYTF. CDR3 coding DNA: TGCGCCAGCAGCCAAGATACAGGGGTGGGCTATGGCTACACCTTC.

This clonotype was detected many times. V gene TRBV20-1 combines with J gene TRBJ2-7, with 9 bases aligning to TRBD1. Germline CDR1 DFQATT, CDR2 SNEGSKA (reference sequence). V lost 6 bases, J lost 3 bases, and 6 bases stayed unmatched. The length of the CDR3 is 13 residues. The CDR3 DNA is TGCAGTGCCCTACTGGGACAGGGCTACGAGCAGTACGTC. Translating gives CSALLGQGYEQYV.

The chain carries TRBV7-3 and TRBJ2-1, with 9 bases aligning to TRBD2. Looked up from germline, CDR1 is SGHTA and CDR2 is FQGTGA. This CDR3 spans 15 amino acids. Losses at the gene ends were 0 bases for V and 6 bases for J; bases not matched to a gene: 3. The CDR3 DNA reads as TGTGCCAGCAGCTTAACGGGACTAGCCGGCAATGAGCAGTTCTTC. This gives the protein CASSLTGLAGNEQFF.

This clonotype was observed a few times. V is TRBV6-1 and J is TRBJ2-3, with D maybe TRBD2 (5 bases). V gave up 1 base and J gave up 0 bases, with 11 bases separating them. The CDR3 is 16 residues long. Germline CDR1 MNHNS, CDR2 SASEGT. In DNA, the CDR3 is TGTGCCAGCAGTGAAGACTTTGGCGGGAGCACAGATACGCAGTATTTT. Its protein product is CASSEDFGGSTDTQYF.

Here the CDR3 reads CASENPGLEQFF. The CDR3 bases are TGTGCCAGCGAGAATCCGGGACTTGAGCAGTTCTTC. The chain uses TRBV12-3 or TRBV12-4 and TRBJ2-1; a weak D match, TRBD2 (6 bases). The CDR3 totals 12 residues. The V gene lost 8 bases and the J gene lost 9 bases, with 14 bases spanning the gap.

The chain couples TRBV4-1 to TRBJ2-7, with D possibly being TRBD2 (7 bases). The CDR3 runs to 15 residues. V lost 4 bases and J 0 bases, leaving 13 bases between the germline ends. CDR1 and CDR2 from the germline V gene are MGHRA and YSYEKL. For the CDR3, the DNA is TGCGCCAGCAGCCTCCGAGGGGGGGGCTCCTACGAGCAGTACTTC. Amino acid sequence: CASSLRGGGSYEQYF.

The rearrangement joins TRBV4-2 to TRBJ2-3; 9 bases line up with TRBD2. The CDR3 totals 17 residues. V lost 5 bases to trimming and J lost 1 base; unmatched junction nucleotides: 10. CDR1 LGHNA and CDR2 YNFKEQ come from the germline V gene. The CDR3 bases are TGTGCCAGCAGCTACAATGGGCGGGGGGGCCGCACAGATACGCAGTATTTT. It translates to CASSYNGRGGRTDTQYF.

The chain employs TRBV4-1 and TRBJ1-1, with D unresolved. V lost 3 bases and J 3 bases, leaving 11 bases between the germline ends. Germline lookup yields CDR1 MGHRA and CDR2 YSYEKL. The CDR3 has 14 amino acids. CDR3 sequence (DNA): TGCGCCAGCAGCCAGAAGTCGAGGGACACTGAAGCTTTCTTT. Its protein is CASSQKSRDTEAFF.

Many counts were recorded for this clonotype. The chain is built from TRBV28 and TRBJ1-3; tentative D call: TRBD1 (5 bases). The germline V gene encodes CDR1 MDHEN and CDR2 SYDVKM. The CDR3 covers 15 residues. V was cut by 5 bases and J by 9 bases, with 20 bases left in between. The CDR3 reads CASSVQVLGAGTIYF. Written as DNA, the CDR3 is TGTGCCAGCAGTGTACAGGTCCTCGGCGCGGGCACCATATATTTT.

In this sample, this clonotype turned up a few times. This chain links TRBV12-3 or TRBV12-4 with TRBJ1-3; TRBD1 matches at 7 bases. The CDR3 is made up of 15 amino acids. Germline trimming cut 6 bases from V and 8 bases from J; bases unmatched to any gene: 13. As DNA, the CDR3 is TGTGCCAGCAGCGAGATACAGGGGTCTAGGGACACCATATATTTT. The encoded protein is CASSEIQGSRDTIYF.

This clonotype occurred many times. The gene calls are TRBV5-1 and TRBJ2-5, with D perhaps being TRBD1 or TRBD2 (5 bases each). CDR3 length equals 16 residues. Trimming cost V 2 bases and J 4 bases, with 18 bases left between them. CDR1 and CDR2 from the germline V gene are SGHRS and YFSETQ. In DNA form, the CDR3 reads TGCGCCAGCAGCTTAGTGTTTGGGGGAGCCGGAGAGACCCAGTACTTC. It is translated as CASSLVFGGAGETQYF.

This clonotype was picked up many times. The chain carries TRBV5-5 and TRBJ1-2; D gene ambiguous. The V end was cut by 4 bases, the J end by 4 bases, with 23 bases between. From germline, CDR1 is SGHKS and CDR2 YYEKEE (reference sequence). The CDR3 runs 17 residues. CDR3 amino acids: CASSPGTASGGGYGYTF. For the CDR3, the DNA is TGTGCCAGCAGCCCCGGCACAGCCAGTGGTGGTGGCTATGGCTACACCTTC. The full variable domain, completed using reference TRBV5-5 and TRBJ1-2, is DAGVTQSPTHLIKTRGQQVTLRCSPISGHKSVSWYQQVLGQGPQFIFQYYEKEERGRGNFPDRFSARQFPNYSSELNVNALLLGDSALYLCASSPGTASGGGYGYTFGSGTRLTVV.

Many counts were recorded for this clonotype. The chain has TRBV2 and TRBJ1-2, with D maybe TRBD1 (5 bases). CDR1 is SNHLY and CDR2 is FYNNEI in the germline V gene. V gave up 7 bases and J gave up 3 bases, with 15 bases separating them. The CDR3 totals 14 residues. CDR3 coding DNA: TGTGCCAGCACCCCTGGCGGGGCCTACTATGGCTACACCTTC. Translating it yields CASTPGGAYYGYTF.

CDR3 protein: CASSQFRWAGELFF. For the CDR3, the DNA is TGTGCCAGCAGCCAATTTCGTTGGGCCGGGGAGCTGTTTTTT. The chain employs TRBV14 and TRBJ2-2; D unresolved. V was pared by 2 bases and J by 6 bases, with 10 bases between. The CDR3 spans 14 residues. Looked up from germline, CDR1 is SGHDN and CDR2 is FVKESK. The full variable domain, with the rest looked up from reference TRBV14 and TRBJ2-2, is EAGVTQFPSHSVIEKGQTVTLRCDPISGHDNLYWYRRVMGKEIKFLLHFVKESKQDESGMPNNRFLAERTGGTYSTLKVQPAELEDSGVYFCASSQFRWAGELFFGEGSRLTVL.

This rearrangement joins TRBV15 to TRBJ2-7; 9 bases match TRBD2. This CDR3 has 14 amino acids. Trimming at V came to 0 bases and at J to 4 bases, leaving 1 base not matched to a gene. The germline V gene encodes CDR1 LNHNV and CDR2 YYDKDF (reference sequence). CDR3 protein: CATSREAGGYEQYF. DNA of the CDR3: TGTGCCACCAGCAGAGAAGCGGGAGGTTACGAGCAGTACTTC.

In this sample, this clonotype turned up a few times. The chain links TRBV6-5 to TRBJ1-1; 8 nucleotides line up with TRBD1. This CDR3 contains 14 residues. In germline, CDR1 is MNHEY, CDR2 SVGAGI. With V trimmed by 2 bases and J by 3 bases, 2 bases remained unmatched. CDR3 DNA: TGTGCCAGCAGTTACCGGGACAGGCACACTGAAGCTTTCTTT. Translation: CASSYRDRHTEAFF.

This rearrangement joins TRBV27 to TRBJ2-3, with 11 bases identical to TRBD2. The CDR3 contains 17 residues. Per germline, CDR1 MNHEY and CDR2 SMNVEV (reference sequence). J gave up 0 bases and V 3 bases, and 5 bases lay outside the gene matches. CDR3 sequence: CASSFHRLAGSTDTQYF. CDR3 coding DNA: TGTGCCAGCAGTTTTCATCGACTAGCGGGAAGCACAGATACGCAGTATTTT.

V is TRBV5-6 and J is TRBJ2-7, with 8 bases lining up with TRBD1. CDR1 is SGHDT and CDR2 is YYEEEE in the germline V gene. The CDR3 is 16 amino acids. The junction had 12 bases not matched to a gene; V was cut back by 3 bases and J by 4 bases. The CDR3 reads CASSSGEGQGPYEQYF. As DNA, the CDR3 is TGTGCCAGCAGCTCGGGTGAAGGACAGGGCCCTTACGAGCAGTACTTC.

This clonotype came up many times. The chain joins TRBV12-3 or TRBV12-4 to TRBJ2-5, with D perhaps TRBD1 (6 bases). The CDR3 length is 14 residues. Trimming took off 5 bases at V and 5 bases at J, with 15 bases between the two ends. CDR3 nucleotides: TGTGCCAGCAGTCCCCGAGGGGGTTGGGAGACCCAGTACTTC. Translated, it gives CASSPRGGWETQYF.

The chain recombines TRBV5-8 with TRBJ2-7; TRBD1 agrees at 9 bases. V dropped 0 bases and J dropped 5; count of bases not matched to a gene: 12. The germline CDR1 and CDR2 sequences are SGHTS and YDEGEE. The CDR3 has 17 residues. For the CDR3, the DNA is TGTGCCAGCAGCTTGGGTTGGACAGGGGATCCGAGCCACGAGCAGTACGTC. This sequence encodes CASSLGWTGDPSHEQYV.

V usage is TRBV7-9 and J usage is TRBJ2-5; D is uncertain. The V gene's germline CDR1 is SEHNR and CDR2 FQNEAQ (reference sequence). V dropped 6 bases and J dropped 9 bases, with 11 bases sitting between them. The CDR3 is made up of 11 amino acids. CDR3 nucleotides: TGTGCCAGCAGTCCGATGGAGTCCCAGTACTTC. Translated, it gives CASSPMESQYF.

This chain links TRBV7-9 with TRBJ2-1; 8 positions match TRBD2. This CDR3 is built from 15 residues. Per germline, CDR1 SEHNR and CDR2 FQNEAQ (reference sequence). Germline trimming cut 8 bases from V and 9 bases from J; bases unmatched to any gene: 15. CDR3 sequence (DNA): TGTGCCAGCGACCCCACGGGAGGGACTAGGGCTGAGCAGTTCTTC. Amino acids: CASDPTGGTRAEQFF.